A selection of T cell receptor beta chains follows, all from one sample in a study of shared clonotypes between healthy human individuals. The protocol was immunoSEQ multiplex PCR, while the TCRdb copy is restricted to in-frame clones and leaves out a portion. Of approximately 500,000 clones in the sample, roughly 80% were seen once. Sequencing was performed on PBMCs. These receptor sequences come from a woman between 35 and 50 years old in good health. Some clones in this sample may be carry-over from other donors' samples. CDR3s leave out the opening cysteine and the closing phenylalanine or tryptophan.

V gene	J gene	CDR3 protein
TRBV7-3	TRBJ2-3	ASSLLAGGPTDTQY
TRBV5-1	TRBJ2-3	ASTDRRPSTDTQY
TRBV29-1	TRBJ2-3	SVEDRASGSTDTQY
TRBV28	-	ASSPMELTGLSQPQY
TRBV28	TRBJ2-7	ASSLWVGHSYEQY
TRBV7-9	TRBJ1-1	ASSRRGEGPEAF
TRBV5-4	TRBJ1-2	ASRKTGGGYGYT
TRBV6-1	TRBJ2-5	ASNRDLQETQY
TRBV10-3	TRBJ2-7	AISVAGVGSYEQY
TRBV7-2	TRBJ2-2	ASSRPWDTGELF
TRBV28	TRBJ2-7	ASSHTGYRASEQY
TRBV28	TRBJ2-3	ASSARTSGRMDTQY
TRBV18	TRBJ2-7	ASSPIPPRTSGNEQY
TRBV30	TRBJ2-1	AWSVGGTSLVHNEQF
TRBV6-1	TRBJ2-2	ASSTLVTNTGELF
TRBV9	TRBJ2-1	ASSSTSSGRIGEQF
TRBV15	TRBJ1-1	ATSRPGRGTEAF
TRBV28	TRBJ2-7	ASSPGQPYEQY
TRBV30	TRBJ2-3	AWSVNAGNTQY
TRBV2	TRBJ2-4	ASRARTVGGDIQY
TRBV9	TRBJ2-5	ASSVGRTSGTGGETQY
TRBV5-4	TRBJ2-1	ASSLDLLSSYNEQF
TRBV27	TRBJ1-2	ASSVSGTGRLGGYT
TRBV10-3	-	AISESSRYYEQY
TRBV19	TRBJ2-3	ASRRRGDTQY
TRBV25-1	TRBJ1-3	ASSELWVGNTIY
TRBV6-4	TRBJ2-1	ASSLTSGSKDEQF
TRBV6-6	TRBJ2-3	ASRPQGTDTQY
TRBV11-3	TRBJ2-1	ASSRSGGNEQF
TRBV28	TRBJ2-5	ASSSRTGLETQY
TRBV19	TRBJ2-7	ASSDHRQGGSYEQY
TRBV28	TRBJ2-7	ASSSVHSYEQC
TRBV6-4	TRBJ2-3	ASSDGRATDTQY
TRBV20-1	TRBJ2-7	SAATGYEQY
TRBV10-3	TRBJ1-2	AISVTRDYGYT
TRBV15	TRBJ1-2	ATDAREVTYGYT
TRBV29-1	TRBJ2-3	SVEGSGRSDTQY
TRBV7-3	TRBJ2-3	ASSLNPGGTQY
TRBV5-4	TRBJ2-5	ASSPTAETQY
TRBV5-1	TRBJ2-5	ASSLAGRERETQY
TRBV10-3	TRBJ2-7	ATAYVGTYEQY
TRBV30	TRBJ2-5	AWSVVATQETQY
TRBV9	TRBJ2-2	ASSGREVGTGELF
TRBV27	TRBJ1-2	ASSYQARAYGYT
TRBV11-2	TRBJ2-3	ASRQLRNTDTQY
TRBV7-9	TRBJ2-7	ASSLKGGSYEQY
TRBV4-1	TRBJ2-7	ASSQDGTGKLYEQY
TRBV23-1	TRBJ2-2	ASKMGLAGGGELF
TRBV18	TRBJ2-3	ASSPRTSGSTDTQY
TRBV5-6	TRBJ2-3	ASSLVPRGTDTQY
TRBV9	TRBJ1-1	ASSPRAGTEAF